What follows are 30 T cell receptor beta chains derived from one specimen sequenced in a study of technical replicates of blood from a few donors. TCRdb's table, derived via immunoSEQ multiplex PCR, lists solely in-frame clones and lacks some. The table lists about 62,000 clones, 98% of them singletons. Sample: T cells isolated from PBMCs. Source of these receptors: a human donor in good health.

This clone was recorded only once. The chain's CDR3 is CASSYESSYEQYF. In nucleotides, the CDR3 is TGTGCCAGCAGTTACGAGAGCTCCTACGAGCAGTACTTC. The rearrangement links TRBV28 to TRBJ2-7; D is undetermined. The V and J ends lost 4 bases and 0 bases respectively, with 7 bases between them. The length of the CDR3 is 13 residues. CDR1 MDHEN and CDR2 SYDVKM come from the germline V gene.

J is TRBJ1-2 and V is TRBV27, with no clear D. The V and J ends lost 3 bases and 3 bases respectively, with 8 bases between them. The V gene's germline CDR1 is MNHEY and CDR2 SMNVEV (reference sequence). CDR3 length equals 13 residues. The CDR3 nucleotides are TGTGCCAGCAGTTTCAAGGGAGACTATGGCTACACCTTC. It specifies CASSFKGDYGYTF.

The CDR3 loop is CASSLVREGGEQYF. The CDR3 bases are TGTGCCAGCAGCTTAGTTCGGGAGGGTGGGGAGCAGTACTTC. The chain combines TRBV7-2 with TRBJ2-7; 8 nucleotides align to TRBD2. The CDR3 extends over 14 amino acids. Germline lookup yields CDR1 SGHTA and CDR2 FQGNSA. V lost 1 base and J lost 7; bases outside the gene matches: 6.

The chain recombines TRBV5-6 with TRBJ2-5; the match to TRBD1 covers 9 bases. J lost 4 bases, V lost 7 bases, and 8 bases had no gene match. Per germline, CDR1 SGHDT and CDR2 YYEEEE. The length of the CDR3 is 14 residues. The CDR3 here is CASWHRGLGETQYF. CDR3 DNA sequence: TGTGCCAGCTGGCACAGGGGGCTCGGAGAGACCCAGTACTTC.

The V and J genes are TRBV2 and TRBJ2-1, with TRBD2 matching over 8 bases. The J segment lost 7 bases and the V segment lost 3 bases, leaving 5 bases of the junction unmatched. Germline CDR1 SNHLY, CDR2 FYNNEI. The CDR3 spans 14 residues. The CDR3 loop is CASSDQLAVNEQFF. The DNA of the CDR3 is TGTGCCAGCAGTGACCAACTAGCGGTTAATGAGCAGTTCTTC.

The chain carries TRBV4-1 and TRBJ2-4; D uncertain. Deletions cut 1 base from V and 8 bases from J, with 9 bases between. Germline-derived CDR1 and CDR2 are MGHRA and YSYEKL. CDR3 length equals 13 residues. CDR3 coding DNA: TGCGCCAGCAGCCAAGGTCAGGTGGACATTCAGTACTTC. Its translation: CASSQGQVDIQYF.

The genes are TRBV14 and TRBJ1-4, with 7 bases identical to TRBD1. The CDR3 has 15 residues. CDR1 and CDR2 (germline): SGHDN, FVKESK. J gave up 8 bases and V 7 bases, and 13 bases lay outside the gene matches. DNA of the CDR3: TGTGCCAGCACCAGCCGAGACAGGGCCGACGAAAAACTGTTTTTT. As protein: CASTSRDRADEKLFF.

The rearrangement joins TRBV11-1 to TRBJ2-7; D is unclear. The CDR3 consists of 13 residues. Between the trimmed V and J ends, which lost 1 base and 4 bases, there was a span of 8 bases. Looked up from germline, CDR1 is SGHAT and CDR2 is FQDESV (reference sequence). The CDR3 reads CASSLDMSYEQYF. CDR3 DNA sequence: TGTGCCAGCAGCTTAGACATGTCTTACGAGCAGTACTTC.

The J gene is TRBJ1-4, the V gene TRBV25-1, with a tentative D call TRBD1 (6 bases). In germline, CDR1 is MGHDK, CDR2 SYGVNS. The ends were cut back, 6 bases at V and 7 bases at J, with 15 bases in the middle. The CDR3 consists of 14 residues. DNA of the CDR3: TGTGCCAGCAGACCCCTCGGGACACCTGAAAAACTGTTTTTT. Amino acid sequence: CASRPLGTPEKLFF.

The chain combines TRBV29-1 with TRBJ2-7; 9 bases fit TRBD1. The germline CDR1 and CDR2 sequences are SQVTM and ANQGSEA. V shed 1 base, J shed 3 bases, and the junction held 7 bases outside the gene matches. This CDR3 has 15 residues. The CDR3 nucleotides are TGCAGCGTTGAAGGTACCGGGACAGGGTTCTACGAGCAGTACTTC. It specifies CSVEGTGTGFYEQYF.

The chain is built from TRBV28 and TRBJ1-1, with D uncertain. The CDR3 runs to 12 residues. Deletions cut 4 bases from V and 0 bases from J, with 3 bases between. Germline CDR1 and CDR2: MDHEN and SYDVKM. DNA of the CDR3: TGTGCCAGCAGTTCCGTGAACACTGAAGCTTTCTTT. It encodes CASSSVNTEAFF. The full variable domain, with the rest looked up from reference TRBV28 and TRBJ1-1, is DVKVTQSSRYLVKRTGEKVFLECVQDMDHENMFWYRQDPGLGLRLIYFSYDVKMKEKGDIPEGYSVSREKKERFSLILESASTNQTSMYLCASSSVNTEAFFGQGTRLTVV.

The rearrangement links TRBV11-3 to TRBJ2-1; 11 nucleotides align to TRBD2. The CDR3 is 17 amino acids. Germline CDR1 and CDR2: SGHNT and YENEEA. With 1 base clipped from V and 2 bases from J, the junction kept 4 bases outside the gene matches. CDR3 in amino acids: CASSLAILAGAYNEQFF. The DNA of the CDR3 is TGTGCCAGCAGCTTAGCCATACTAGCGGGGGCCTACAATGAGCAGTTCTTC.

V is TRBV5-4 and J is TRBJ1-6, with TRBD1 identical over 8 bases. This CDR3 has 16 residues. Germline CDR1 and CDR2: SGHNT and YYREEE (reference sequence). V lost 4 bases to trimming and J lost 0 bases; unmatched junction nucleotides: 3. CDR3 region: CASSPQGASYNSPLHF. For the CDR3, the DNA is TGTGCCAGCAGCCCCCAGGGGGCCTCCTATAATTCACCCCTCCACTTT.

The J gene is TRBJ2-2, the V gene TRBV11-3; 10 bases agree with TRBD1. The CDR3 extends over 17 amino acids. V was clipped by 1 base and J by 6 bases; unmatched bases: 8. In germline, CDR1 is SGHNT, CDR2 YENEEA. In DNA form, the CDR3 reads TGTGCCAGCAGCTTAGGATTGGGACAGGGGTTGGCCGGGGAGCTGTTTTTT. Translation: CASSLGLGQGLAGELFF.

The J gene is TRBJ1-5, the V gene TRBV6-5; unclear D gene. Germline values: CDR1 MNHEY, CDR2 SVGAGI. This CDR3 is 13 amino acids long. V lost 8 bases to trimming and J lost 2 bases, with 10 bases between them. CDR3 in amino acids: CASGRVGNQPQHF. CDR3 in DNA: TGTGCCAGCGGCCGGGTGGGCAATCAGCCCCAGCATTTT.

The chain uses TRBV5-6 and TRBJ2-2, with D tentatively TRBD2 (6 bases). Germline CDR1 and CDR2: SGHDT and YYEEEE. The CDR3 covers 14 residues. The V end was cut by 6 bases, the J end by 6 bases, with 15 bases between. CDR3 region: CASTSGVQAGELFF. The CDR3 nucleotides are TGTGCCAGCACCTCGGGGGTGCAGGCCGGGGAGCTGTTTTTT.

The rearrangement joins TRBV4-1 to TRBJ1-5; D perhaps matches TRBD1 (6 bases). Germline V CDR1 and CDR2: MGHRA, YSYEKL. The CDR3 loop spans 16 amino acids. With 4 bases removed from V and 1 base from J, the gap between germline ends came to 14 bases. The CDR3 spells CASSRRVGTSNQPQHF. The CDR3 coding sequence is TGCGCCAGCAGCCGTAGGGTGGGGACAAGCAATCAGCCCCAGCATTTT.

The chain links TRBV18 to TRBJ2-1; 10 bases are a match to TRBD2. The germline CDR1 and CDR2 sequences are KGHSH and LQKENI. The junction had 5 bases not matched to a gene; V was cut back by 0 bases and J by 9 bases. The CDR3 covers 15 residues. The CDR3 sequence is CASSPPLAGVSEQFF. The CDR3 bases are TGTGCCAGCTCACCACCGCTAGCGGGAGTATCTGAGCAGTTCTTC.

This chain joins TRBV28 and TRBJ2-2, with D possibly being TRBD1 (6 bases). Germline V gene data show CDR1 as MDHEN and CDR2 as SYDVKM. Trimming left V 6 bases short and J 2 bases short, with 19 bases between. This CDR3 region has 17 residues. Written as DNA, the CDR3 is TGTGCCAGCAGCCAAGACCCACGGACAGCCAACACCGGGGAGCTGTTTTTT. It codes for CASSQDPRTANTGELFF.

The V and J genes are TRBV7-9 and TRBJ2-2; D ambiguous. With 1 base removed from V and 6 bases from J, the gap between germline ends came to 6 bases. The germline V gene has CDR1 SEHNR and CDR2 FQNEAQ (reference sequence). The CDR3 totals 13 residues. CDR3 nucleotides: TGTGCCAGCAGCTTAGTCCTTTCCGGGGAGCTGTTTTTT. Amino acids: CASSLVLSGELFF.

The CDR3 loop reads CASSQGDRGLLTYEQYF. CDR3 bases: TGTGCCAGCAGCCAAGGGGACAGGGGGCTGCTAACCTACGAGCAGTACTTC. The genes are TRBV14 and TRBJ2-7; TRBD1 agrees at 12 bases. This CDR3 spans 17 amino acids. Unmatched junction bases numbered 6, after V lost 1 base and J lost 2 bases. Germline V lookup: CDR1 SGHDN, CDR2 FVKESK.

This chain links TRBV9 with TRBJ2-7; 9 bases are a match to TRBD1. The germline CDR1 and CDR2 sequences are SGDLS and YYNGEE. The CDR3 sequence is 15 residues long. J was trimmed by 3 bases and V by 4 bases; bases with no gene match: 8. The CDR3 reads CASSRSGTGIYEQYF. In DNA, the CDR3 is TGTGCCAGCAGCCGATCCGGGACAGGGATCTACGAGCAGTACTTC.

This clone was counted a single time. The chain couples TRBV7-9 to TRBJ1-2, with D uncertain. The CDR3 length is 13 residues. Trimming cost V 8 bases and J 7 bases, with 17 bases left between them. CDR1 is SEHNR and CDR2 is FQNEAQ in the germline V gene (reference sequence). CDR3 residues: CASHPSGTGGYTF. The CDR3 nucleotides are TGTGCCAGCCACCCTTCGGGAACTGGTGGCTACACCTTC. The full variable domain, completed using reference TRBV7-9 and TRBJ1-2, is DTGVSQNPRHKITKRGQNVTFRCDPISEHNRLYWYRQTLGQGPEFLTYFQNEAQLEKSRLLSDRFSAERPKGSFSTLEIQRTEQGDSAMYLCASHPSGTGGYTFGSGTRLTVV.

This chain connects TRBV30 to TRBJ2-1; a weak D match, TRBD1 (6 bases). V lost 2 bases, J lost 2 bases, and 10 bases lay in between. Germline V gene data show CDR1 as GTSNPN and CDR2 as SVGIG (reference sequence). CDR3 size: 14 residues. CDR3 nucleotides: TGTGCCTGGAGTCGGAAGGGGGCCTACAATGAGCAGTTCTTC. Translated, it gives CAWSRKGAYNEQFF.

The chain recombines TRBV7-8 with TRBJ1-6; 9 bases match TRBD1. The germline gives CDR1 SGHVS, CDR2 FQNEAQ. Trimming cost V 5 bases and J 12 bases; bases outside gene matches: 8. The CDR3 spans 14 residues. The CDR3 protein is CASSAGTGILPLHF. The DNA for the CDR3 is TGTGCCAGCAGCGCCGGGACAGGGATCTTACCCCTCCACTTT.

The chain links TRBV10-3 to TRBJ1-4; D remains unclear. Trimming removed 0 bases at V and 5 bases at J, with 10 bases between. This CDR3 region has 15 residues. Germline CDR1 and CDR2: ENHRY and SYGVKD. The CDR3 loop is CAISESSSVNEKLFF. CDR3 DNA sequence: TGTGCCATCAGTGAGTCGTCCTCCGTAAATGAAAAACTGTTTTTT.

This clone was seen a single time. This chain connects TRBV6-5 to TRBJ1-2, with TRBD1 identical over 9 bases. This CDR3 has 15 amino acids. Trimming removed 0 bases from V and 8 bases from J; junction bases left unmatched: 7. Germline CDR1 and CDR2: MNHEY and SVGAGI. The CDR3 is CASSYSLQGAGGYTF. CDR3 nucleotide sequence: TGTGCCAGCAGTTACTCATTACAGGGGGCGGGAGGCTACACCTTC.

This clone has just one count. This chain links TRBV2 with TRBJ2-1; 9 bases are shared with TRBD1. J lost 7 bases, V lost 2 bases, and 3 bases had no gene match. CDR1 and CDR2 from the germline V gene are SNHLY and FYNNEI. CDR3 length equals 14 residues. The CDR3 region has the DNA TGTGCCAGCAGTGAATACGGACAGGGGAATGAGCAGTTCTTC. Residues: CASSEYGQGNEQFF.

The gene calls are TRBV7-9 and TRBJ1-1, with D tentatively TRBD1 (5 bases). The CDR3 is 18 amino acids. Germline CDR1 SEHNR, CDR2 FQNEAQ (reference sequence). Trimming took 3 bases from V and 0 from J, leaving 20 bases between them. CDR3 bases: TGTGCCAGCAGCTTCAGTAAGGGGTCGGGCCTAATGAACACTGAAGCTTTCTTT. It codes for CASSFSKGSGLMNTEAFF.

This clone is a singleton in its sample. This chain links TRBV29-1 with TRBJ2-1; TRBD2 matches 7 bases. The CDR3 consists of 17 residues. Germline V gives CDR1 SQVTM, CDR2 ANQGSEA. V trimming: 3 bases; J trimming: 4 bases; junction bases outside the gene matches: 15. The CDR3 DNA sequence: TGCAGCGTTGATGGGTACGTCGCGGGAGAAGGGTACAATGAGCAGTTCTTC. This translates into CSVDGYVAGEGYNEQFF.